The T cell receptor (beta chain) under discussion was sequenced for a study of blood T cells in healthy people across ages. General study points: Aged donors had fewer naive CD4+ cells and lower diversity than long-lived donors.

Between the trimmed V and J ends, which lost 6 bases and 12 bases, there was a span of 14 bases. The CDR3 consists of 12 residues. The germline gives CDR1 SGHDN, CDR2 FVKESK. Through a sample-barcoded 5' primer and a J-beta primer mix, a second PCR was run for roughly 6 to 11 cycles. Sequencing yielded, for each sample, at least 2.5 million paired-end reads carrying CDR3. TCRdb used MiXCR to reprocess the 5' RACE reads, holding one entry per CDR3 protein. The sample consists of about 1,400,000 distinct CDR3 sequences, 40% to 50% of them appearing once. This clonotype was picked up one time. As yet, its antigen is unknown.

The chain carries TRBV14 and TRBJ2-2; possibly TRBD2 for D (5 bases). The clonotype comes from a woman in her late teens or twenties in good health. Sequenced: blood. In DNA, the CDR3 is TGTGCCAGCAGTCCTTCACCGGGGAAGCTGTTTTTT. Its protein is CASSPSPGKLFF.